The present TCR beta chain was sequenced within a study of blood T cell repertoires in COVID-19. Study-wide context: The United States, Italy and Spain were the sources of the acute and convalescent COVID-19 samples. The cDNA or gDNA used as material had been derived from T cells, B-cell-depleted T cells, or PBMCs.

This clone occurred once. Authors' methods: Reference gene primer amplification yielded estimated nucleated cell counts. Sequenced by immunoSEQ multiplex PCR; TCRdb stores in-frame clones only, minus some. Clone size and V and J calls were adopted from that table, with D and trimming inferred from the DNA. This table holds approximately 75,000 clones, over 65% found once. The sequence came from a human donor with acute or convalescent COVID-19. The donor label of this sample is uncertain. Sample: peripheral blood.

In DNA, the CDR3 is TGTGCCAGCAGCACGGGGGCAGGGGGAAAGTCCCTCCACTTT. Its translation is CASSTGAGGKSLHF. V gene TRBV6-6 combines with J gene TRBJ1-6, with TRBD1 matching 7 bases. The V gene end was trimmed by 6 bases and the J gene end by 14 bases; junction bases not matched to a gene: 13. From germline, CDR1 is MNHNY and CDR2 SVGAGI (reference sequence). There are 14 residues in the CDR3.